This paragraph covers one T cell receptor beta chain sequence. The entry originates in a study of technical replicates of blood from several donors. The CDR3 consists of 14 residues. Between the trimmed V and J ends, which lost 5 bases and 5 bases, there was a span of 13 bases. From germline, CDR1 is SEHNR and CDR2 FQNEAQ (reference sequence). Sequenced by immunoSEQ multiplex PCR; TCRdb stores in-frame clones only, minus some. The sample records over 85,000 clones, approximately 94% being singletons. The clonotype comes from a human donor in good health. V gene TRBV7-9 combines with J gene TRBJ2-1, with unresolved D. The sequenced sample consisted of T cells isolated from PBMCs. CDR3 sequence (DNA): TGTGCCAGCAGCCCAAACCCTGGGCACAATGAGCAGTTCTTC. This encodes CASSPNPGHNEQFF.